This T cell receptor (beta chain) was identified during a study of PD-1 blockade in classical Hodgkin lymphoma. Study-wide findings and caveats: By C4D1, CD4+ diversity increased significantly, especially in complete responders. Baseline diversity was lower in partial responders and progressors than complete responders.

This clone showed up just once. Its antigen is unknown. Germline CDR1 and CDR2: MDHEN and SYDVKM. Unmatched junction bases numbered 9, after V lost 7 bases and J lost 6 bases. The CDR3 consists of 14 residues. This sample's time point: cycle 4 day 1 (C4D1), after more than 5 weeks of nivolumab. Brentuximab vedotin exposure varied, and every patient relapsed after autologous stem cell transplantation. TCRdb keeps only in-frame clones here, not all; method: immunoSEQ multiplex PCR. The sample has around 25,000 clones, 72% seen once; the top ten hold roughly 29%. The origin of this receptor is a human donor with classical Hodgkin lymphoma. Here the sequenced sample was peripheral blood mononuclear cells (PBMCs), taken before the fourth cycle of nivolumab. J is TRBJ1-5 and V is TRBV28; 7 bases are a match to TRBD1. CDR3 amino acids: CASTADRVAQPQHF. Here the CDR3 DNA reads TGTGCCAGCACCGCAGACAGGGTGGCTCAGCCCCAGCATTTT.